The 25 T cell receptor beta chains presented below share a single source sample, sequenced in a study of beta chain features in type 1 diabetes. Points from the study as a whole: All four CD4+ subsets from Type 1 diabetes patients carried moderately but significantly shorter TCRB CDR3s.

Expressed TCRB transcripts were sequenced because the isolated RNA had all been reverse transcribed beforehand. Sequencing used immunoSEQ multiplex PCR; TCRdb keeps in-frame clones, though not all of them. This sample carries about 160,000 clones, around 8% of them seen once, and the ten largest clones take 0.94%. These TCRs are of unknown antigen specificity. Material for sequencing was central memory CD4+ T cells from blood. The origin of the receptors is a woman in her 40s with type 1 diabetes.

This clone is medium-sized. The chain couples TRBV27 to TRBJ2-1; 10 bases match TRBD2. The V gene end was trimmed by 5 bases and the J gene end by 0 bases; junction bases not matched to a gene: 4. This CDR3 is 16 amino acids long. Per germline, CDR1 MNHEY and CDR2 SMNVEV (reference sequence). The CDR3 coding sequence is TGTGCCAGCAGTAGCGCTAGCGGGGGCTCCTACAATGAGCAGTTCTTC. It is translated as CASSSASGGSYNEQFF.

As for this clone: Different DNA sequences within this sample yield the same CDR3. The CDR3 DNA reads as TGTGCCAGCAGCTTAAGCGGCCAAGAGACCCAGTACTTC. It encodes CASSLSGQETQYF. This chain connects TRBV7-9 to TRBJ2-5; weak D call: TRBD2 (5 bases). V was clipped by 2 bases and J by 1 base, with 5 bases between them. This CDR3 contains 13 residues. The germline CDR1 and CDR2 sequences are SEHNR and FQNEAQ (reference sequence).

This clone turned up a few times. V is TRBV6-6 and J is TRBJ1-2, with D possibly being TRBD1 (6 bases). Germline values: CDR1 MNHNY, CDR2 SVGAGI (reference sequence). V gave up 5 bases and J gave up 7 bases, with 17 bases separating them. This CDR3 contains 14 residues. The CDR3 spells CASSLNRLQGGYTF. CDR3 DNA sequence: TGTGCCAGCAGTCTAAACAGGCTACAGGGTGGCTACACCTTC.

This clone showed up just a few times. The CDR3 bases are TGCGCCAGCAGCCGGGACAGTATTAATTATGGCTACACCTTC. It codes for CASSRDSINYGYTF. The chain recombines TRBV4-3 with TRBJ1-2, with 7 bases matching TRBD1. J was trimmed by 5 bases and V by 4 bases; bases with no gene match: 7. The CDR3 has 14 residues. CDR1 is LGHNA, CDR2 YSLEER, per germline.

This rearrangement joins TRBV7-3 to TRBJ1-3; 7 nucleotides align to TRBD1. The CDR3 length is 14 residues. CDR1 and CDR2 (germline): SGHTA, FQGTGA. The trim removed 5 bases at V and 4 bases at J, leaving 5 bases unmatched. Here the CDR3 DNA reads TGTGCCAGCAGCCCGACAGGGACGGGAAACACCATATATTTT. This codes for CASSPTGTGNTIYF.

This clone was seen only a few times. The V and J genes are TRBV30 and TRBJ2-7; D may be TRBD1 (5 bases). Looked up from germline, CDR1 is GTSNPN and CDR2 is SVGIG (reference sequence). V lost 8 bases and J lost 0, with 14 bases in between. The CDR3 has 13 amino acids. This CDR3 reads CARMDKSSYEQYF. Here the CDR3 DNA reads TGTGCCCGCATGGACAAGAGCTCCTACGAGCAGTACTTC.

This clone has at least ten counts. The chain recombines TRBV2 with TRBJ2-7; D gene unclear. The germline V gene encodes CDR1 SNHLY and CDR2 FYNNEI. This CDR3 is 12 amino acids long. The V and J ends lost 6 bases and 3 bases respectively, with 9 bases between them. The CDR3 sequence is CASRLRFYEQYF. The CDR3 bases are TGTGCCAGCAGACTAAGATTCTACGAGCAGTACTTC.

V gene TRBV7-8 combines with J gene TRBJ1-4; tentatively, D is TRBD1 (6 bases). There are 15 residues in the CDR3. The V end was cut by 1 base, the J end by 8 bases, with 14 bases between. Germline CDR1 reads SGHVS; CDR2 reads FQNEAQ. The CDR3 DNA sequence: TGTGCCAGCAGCTTAGGACAGGTCCGTGGAGAAAAACTGTTTTTT. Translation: CASSLGQVRGEKLFF. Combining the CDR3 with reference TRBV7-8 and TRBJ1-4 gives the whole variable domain GAGVSQSPRYKVAKRGQDVALRCDPISGHVSLFWYQQALGQGPEFLTYFQNEAQLDKSGLPSDRFFAERPEGSVSTLKIQRTQQEDSAVYLCASSLGQVRGEKLFFGSGTQLSVL.

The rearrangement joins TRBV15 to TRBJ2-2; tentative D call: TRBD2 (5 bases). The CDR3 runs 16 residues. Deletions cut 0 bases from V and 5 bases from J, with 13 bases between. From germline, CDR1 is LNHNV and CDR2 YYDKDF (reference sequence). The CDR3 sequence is CATSRDQSGDTGELFF. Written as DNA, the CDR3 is TGTGCCACCAGCAGAGACCAATCCGGGGATACCGGGGAGCTGTTTTTT. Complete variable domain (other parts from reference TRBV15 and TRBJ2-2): DAMVIQNPRYQVTQFGKPVTLSCSQTLNHNVMYWYQQKSSQAPKLLFHYYDKDFNNEADTPDNFQSRRPNTSFCFLDIRSPGLGDTAMYLCATSRDQSGDTGELFFGEGSRLTVL.

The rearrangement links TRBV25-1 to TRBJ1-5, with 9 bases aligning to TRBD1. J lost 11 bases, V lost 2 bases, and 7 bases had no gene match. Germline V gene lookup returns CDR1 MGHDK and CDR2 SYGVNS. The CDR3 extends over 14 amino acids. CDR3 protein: CASSEAGQGLAQHF. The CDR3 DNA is TGTGCCAGCAGTGAAGCGGGACAGGGTTTAGCCCAGCATTTT.

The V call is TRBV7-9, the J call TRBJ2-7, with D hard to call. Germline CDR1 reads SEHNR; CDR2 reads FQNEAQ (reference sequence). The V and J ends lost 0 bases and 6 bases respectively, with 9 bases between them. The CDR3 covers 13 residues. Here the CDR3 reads CASSLALGGEQYF. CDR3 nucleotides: TGTGCCAGCAGCTTAGCGTTAGGCGGCGAGCAGTACTTC.

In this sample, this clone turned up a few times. The CDR3: CASSPHRAAPTEAFF. In DNA form, the CDR3 reads TGTGCCAGCAGTCCCCACAGGGCTGCACCCACTGAAGCTTTCTTT. The chain couples TRBV27 to TRBJ1-1; possibly TRBD1 for D (6 bases). The CDR3 consists of 15 residues. V lost 5 bases and J 4 bases, leaving 17 bases between the germline ends. From germline, CDR1 is MNHEY and CDR2 SMNVEV (reference sequence).

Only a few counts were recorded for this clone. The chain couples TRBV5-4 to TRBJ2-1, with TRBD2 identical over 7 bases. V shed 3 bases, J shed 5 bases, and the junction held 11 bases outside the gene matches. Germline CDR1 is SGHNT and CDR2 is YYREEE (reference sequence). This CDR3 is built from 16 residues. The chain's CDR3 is CASSSPRGGSHNEQFF. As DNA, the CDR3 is TGTGCCAGCAGCTCCCCCCGGGGCGGGAGCCACAATGAGCAGTTCTTC.

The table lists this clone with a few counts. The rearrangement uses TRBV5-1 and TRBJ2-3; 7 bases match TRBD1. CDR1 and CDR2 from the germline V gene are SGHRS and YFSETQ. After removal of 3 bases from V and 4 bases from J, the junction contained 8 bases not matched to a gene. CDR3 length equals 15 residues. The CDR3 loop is CASSSGTDPADTQYF. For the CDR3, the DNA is TGCGCCAGCAGCTCCGGGACAGACCCCGCAGATACGCAGTATTTT.

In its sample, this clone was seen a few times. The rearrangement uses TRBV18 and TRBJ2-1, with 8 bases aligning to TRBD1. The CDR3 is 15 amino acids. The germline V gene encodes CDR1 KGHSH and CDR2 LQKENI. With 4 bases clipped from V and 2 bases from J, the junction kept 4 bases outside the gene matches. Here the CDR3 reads CASSLPGQAYNEQFF. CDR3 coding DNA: TGTGCCAGCTCACTACCGGGACAGGCCTACAATGAGCAGTTCTTC.

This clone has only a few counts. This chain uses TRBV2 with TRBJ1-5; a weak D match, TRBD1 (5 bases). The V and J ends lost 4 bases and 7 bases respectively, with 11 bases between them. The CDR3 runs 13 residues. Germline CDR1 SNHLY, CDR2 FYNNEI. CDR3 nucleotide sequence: TGTGCCAGCAGTGTTAGCCCAGGGCAGCCCCAGCATTTT. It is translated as CASSVSPGQPQHF.

CDR3 protein: CASSQEPPGGYGYTF. The DNA for the CDR3 is TGCGCCAGCAGCCAAGAACCCCCAGGGGGCTATGGCTACACCTTC. The chain carries TRBV4-1 and TRBJ1-2; 7 bases map to TRBD1. This CDR3 region has 15 residues. J gave up 4 bases and V 0 bases, and 5 bases lay outside the gene matches. The V gene's germline CDR1 is MGHRA and CDR2 YSYEKL.

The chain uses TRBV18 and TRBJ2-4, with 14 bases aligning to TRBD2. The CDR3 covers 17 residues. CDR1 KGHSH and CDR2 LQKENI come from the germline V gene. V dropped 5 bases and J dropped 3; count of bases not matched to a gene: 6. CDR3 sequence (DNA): TGTGCCAGCTCAGCCGGGACTAGCGGGGGAGTCAAAAACATTCAGTACTTC. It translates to CASSAGTSGGVKNIQYF. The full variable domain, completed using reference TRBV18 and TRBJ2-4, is NAGVMQNPRHLVRRRGQEARLRCSPMKGHSHVYWYRQLPEEGLKFMVYLQKENIIDESGMPKERFSAEFPKEGPSILRIQQVVRGDSAAYFCASSAGTSGGVKNIQYFGAGTRLSVL.

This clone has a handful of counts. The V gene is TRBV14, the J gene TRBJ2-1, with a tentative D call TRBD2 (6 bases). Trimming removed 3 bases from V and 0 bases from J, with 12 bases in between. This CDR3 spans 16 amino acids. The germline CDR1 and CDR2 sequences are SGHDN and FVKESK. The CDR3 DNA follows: TGTGCCAGCAGCCATTCTCTAGCGACCTCCTACAATGAGCAGTTCTTC. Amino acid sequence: CASSHSLATSYNEQFF.

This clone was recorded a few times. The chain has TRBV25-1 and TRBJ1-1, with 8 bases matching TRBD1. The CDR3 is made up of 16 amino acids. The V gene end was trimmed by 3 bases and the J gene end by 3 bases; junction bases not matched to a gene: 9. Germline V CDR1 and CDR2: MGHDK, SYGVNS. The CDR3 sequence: CASSDLTTGDYTEAFF. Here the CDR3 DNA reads TGTGCCAGCAGTGACCTTACGACAGGGGACTACACTGAAGCTTTCTTT.

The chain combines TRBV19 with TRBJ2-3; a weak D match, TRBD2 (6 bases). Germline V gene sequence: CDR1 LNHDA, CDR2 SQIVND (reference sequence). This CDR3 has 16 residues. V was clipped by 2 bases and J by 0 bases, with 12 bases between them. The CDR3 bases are TGTGCCAGTAGTATAACGGCGGGACTTAGCACAGATACGCAGTATTTT. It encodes CASSITAGLSTDTQYF.

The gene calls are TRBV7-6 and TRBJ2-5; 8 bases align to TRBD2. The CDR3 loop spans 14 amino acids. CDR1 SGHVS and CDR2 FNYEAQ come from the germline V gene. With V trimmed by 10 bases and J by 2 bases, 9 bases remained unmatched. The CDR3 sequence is CAIRGGLGQETQYF. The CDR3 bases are TGTGCCATCCGGGGGGGCCTTGGGCAAGAGACCCAGTACTTC.

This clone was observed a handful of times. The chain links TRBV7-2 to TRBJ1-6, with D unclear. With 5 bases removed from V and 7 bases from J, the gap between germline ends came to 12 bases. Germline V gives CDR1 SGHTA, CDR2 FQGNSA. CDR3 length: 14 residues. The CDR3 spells CASSPLSRNSPLHF. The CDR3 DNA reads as TGTGCCAGCAGCCCACTCTCGCGAAATTCACCCCTCCACTTT.

The CDR3 DNA sequence: TGTGCCAGCAGCTATAAAACTAGCGGGGGGCCAACTAATGAGCAGTTCTTC. Translating gives CASSYKTSGGPTNEQFF. The chain recombines TRBV7-2 with TRBJ2-1; TRBD2 agrees at 12 bases. CDR1 and CDR2 (germline): SGHTA, FQGNSA. V was clipped by 4 bases and J by 7 bases; unmatched bases: 11. This CDR3 is 17 amino acids long. The full variable domain, with the rest looked up from reference TRBV7-2 and TRBJ2-1, is GAGVSQSPSNKVTEKGKDVELRCDPISGHTALYWYRQSLGQGLEFLIYFQGNSAPDKSGLPSDRFSAERTGGSVSTLTIQRTQQEDSAVYLCASSYKTSGGPTNEQFFGPGTRLTVL.

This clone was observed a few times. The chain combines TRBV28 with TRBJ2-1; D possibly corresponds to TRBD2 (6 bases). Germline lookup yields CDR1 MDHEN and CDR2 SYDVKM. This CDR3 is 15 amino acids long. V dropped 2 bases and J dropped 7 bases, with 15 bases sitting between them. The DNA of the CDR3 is TGTGCCAGCAGTTTAGGCGGGGCATCTAGGAATGAGCAGTTCTTC. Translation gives CASSLGGASRNEQFF.